This T cell receptor beta chain was found in a study of control samples from healthy donors and cancer patients. V gave up 0 bases and J gave up 2 bases, with 14 bases separating them. In germline, CDR1 is WSHSY, CDR2 SAAADI. The CDR3 is 16 amino acids. TCRdb's table, derived via immunoSEQ multiplex PCR, lists solely in-frame clones and lacks some. The table shows around 97,000 clones, with around nine tenths occurring only once. This receptor was obtained from a man between 60 and 70 years old with lung cancer. Material for sequencing was PBMCs. This chain links TRBV10-2 with TRBJ2-7; D is ambiguous. CDR3 DNA: TGCGCCAGCAGTGAGTCTAGGGATCCCCGGCCCTACGAGCAGTACGTC. Encoded protein: CASSESRDPRPYEQYV.